One and the same sample provided the 10 T cell receptor beta chains below, sequenced in a study of T-cell memory formation after mild COVID-19. From the 5' RACE reads, TCRdb called clonotypes with MiXCR, one entry per CDR3 protein. The sample carries about 600,000 distinct CDR3 sequences, less than 25% recorded once. What was sequenced was PBMCs or a T cell subset sorted from them (not recorded which). These receptor sequences come from an adult woman who had mild COVID-19 (a few samples of this study predate the infection). Cell type and time point are not known.

This clonotype was counted a few times. The CDR3 region has the DNA TGTGCCAGCGTACTACAGGGGTCTGAAAAACTGTTTTTT. It yields the protein CASVLQGSEKLFF. This chain links TRBV7-9 with TRBJ1-4; 7 nucleotides line up with TRBD1. V shed 8 bases and J 7 bases; nucleotides not matched to a gene: 7. Per germline, CDR1 SEHNR and CDR2 FQNEAQ (reference sequence). This CDR3 is 13 amino acids long.

The chain couples TRBV6-6 to TRBJ2-6; possibly TRBD1 or TRBD2 for D (5 bases each). From germline, CDR1 is MNHNY and CDR2 SVGAGI (reference sequence). The CDR3 runs 13 residues. Trimming took 11 bases from V and 1 from J, leaving 9 bases between them. The CDR3 sequence is CAGGASGANVLTF. CDR3 nucleotides: TGTGCCGGGGGTGCATCTGGGGCCAACGTCCTGACTTTC.

The chain couples TRBV5-4 to TRBJ1-2; no definite D call. Germline V CDR1 and CDR2: SGHNT, YYREEE (reference sequence). The CDR3 length is 14 residues. Deletions cut 0 bases from V and 13 bases from J, with 19 bases between. CDR3 in amino acids: CASSLGPAGRSSTF. CDR3 DNA: TGTGCCAGCAGCTTGGGCCCGGCGGGCAGGTCCTCCACCTTC.

This clonotype was counted a few times. The chain is built from TRBV18 and TRBJ1-1; no firm D call. Trimming cost V 5 bases and J 1 base, with 5 bases left between them. Looked up from germline, CDR1 is KGHSH and CDR2 is LQKENI. CDR3 length equals 12 residues. The CDR3 sequence is CASSGSNTEAFF. The CDR3 DNA follows: TGTGCCAGCTCAGGTTCGAACACTGAAGCTTTCTTT.

The chain is built from TRBV21-1 and TRBJ2-7; TRBD1, the table's D call, was not compared with the DNA. TRBV21-1 corresponds to a pseudogene. The CDR3 is 15 amino acids. The DNA for the CDR3 is TGTGCCAGCAGCCCCGAATCAGGGGTAACCTACGAGCAGTACTTC. The encoded protein is CASSPESGVTYEQYF.

This clonotype was seen only a few times. This chain links TRBV7-2 with TRBJ2-1, with 13 positions matching TRBD2. The germline V gene encodes CDR1 SGHTA and CDR2 FQGNSA. Losses at the gene ends were 5 bases for V and 5 bases for J; bases not matched to a gene: 6. The CDR3 consists of 16 residues. The CDR3 loop reads CASSPPGTSGDNEQFF. In DNA, the CDR3 is TGTGCCAGCAGCCCCCCCGGGACTAGCGGGGACAATGAGCAGTTCTTC.

This chain links TRBV6-4 with TRBJ1-6; 7 bases agree with TRBD1. Germline V gives CDR1 MRHNA, CDR2 SNTAGT. V lost 5 bases to trimming and J lost 9 bases; unmatched junction nucleotides: 7. CDR3 length: 14 residues. The CDR3 region is CASSRGQEGSPLHF. The DNA of the CDR3 is TGTGCCAGCAGTCGAGGACAGGAAGGTTCACCCCTCCACTTT.

This clonotype was observed a handful of times. The J gene is TRBJ1-2, the V gene TRBV6-1; TRBD1 matches 8 bases. The CDR3 contains 14 residues. V was clipped by 6 bases and J by 2 bases; unmatched bases: 5. CDR1 MNHNS and CDR2 SASEGT come from the germline V gene. The CDR3 DNA is TGTGCCAGCAGGACGCAGGGGGCCAACTATGGCTACACCTTC. It is translated as CASRTQGANYGYTF.

Only a few counts were recorded for this clonotype. V gene TRBV25-1 combines with J gene TRBJ2-3; 9 bases are shared with TRBD2. CDR3 size: 14 residues. Germline CDR1 is MGHDK and CDR2 is SYGVNS. J was trimmed by 6 bases and V by 3 bases; bases with no gene match: 4. In DNA form, the CDR3 reads TGTGCCAGCAGTGACGGACTAGCGATGGATACGCAGTATTTT. This translates into CASSDGLAMDTQYF. Combining the CDR3 with reference TRBV25-1 and TRBJ2-3 gives the whole variable domain EADIYQTPRYLVIGTGKKITLECSQTMGHDKMYWYQQDPGMELHLIHYSYGVNSTEKGDLSSESTVSRIRTEHFPLTLESARPSHTSQYLCASSDGLAMDTQYFGPGTRLTVL.

V is TRBV27 and J is TRBJ2-7; unclear D gene. The germline V gene has CDR1 MNHEY and CDR2 SMNVEV (reference sequence). V was trimmed by 2 bases and J by 1 base, leaving 15 bases between them. This CDR3 comprises 16 residues. CDR3 DNA sequence: TGTGCCAGCAGTTTACCCGTGGGTCGCGTATCCTACGAGCAGTACTTC. Amino acid sequence: CASSLPVGRVSYEQYF.